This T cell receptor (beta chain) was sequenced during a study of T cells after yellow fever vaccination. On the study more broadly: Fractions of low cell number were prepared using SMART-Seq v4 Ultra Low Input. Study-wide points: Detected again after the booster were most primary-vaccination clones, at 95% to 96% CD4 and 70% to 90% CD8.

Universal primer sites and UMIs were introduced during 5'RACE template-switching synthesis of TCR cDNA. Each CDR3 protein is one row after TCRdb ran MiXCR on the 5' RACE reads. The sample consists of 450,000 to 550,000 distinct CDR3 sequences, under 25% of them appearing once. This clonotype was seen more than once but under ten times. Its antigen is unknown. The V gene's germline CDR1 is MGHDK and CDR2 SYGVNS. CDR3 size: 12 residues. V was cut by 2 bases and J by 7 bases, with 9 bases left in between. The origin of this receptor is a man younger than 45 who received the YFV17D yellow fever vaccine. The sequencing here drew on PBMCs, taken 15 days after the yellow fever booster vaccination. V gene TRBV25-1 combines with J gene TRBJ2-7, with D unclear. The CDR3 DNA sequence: TGTGCCAGCAGTGAAGGGTTTCGAGAGCAGTACTTC. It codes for CASSEGFREQYF.